This T cell receptor beta chain was observed in a study of human T cells and chemical hapten exposure. TCRdb re-called the RACE reads with MiXCR, one entry per CDR3 protein. The table includes around 260,000 distinct CDR3 sequences, 7% to 10% detected once. Time point indicated: pre-sensitization, week 0. Documented treatment: therapeutic diphenylcyclopropenone sensitization with weekly scalp DPC. The sequences come from whole blood, collected in connection with sensitization to the hapten diphenylcyclopropenone (DPC). The receptor was isolated from a woman in her thirties or forties with alopecia areata. Some clones in this sample may be carry-over from other donors' samples.

CDR3 protein: CASTPMRPLNTGELFF. Here the CDR3 DNA reads TGTGCCAGCACCCCAATGAGGCCCTTGAACACCGGGGAGCTGTTTTTT. The rearrangement joins TRBV27 to TRBJ2-2; D remains unclear. Germline lookup yields CDR1 MNHEY and CDR2 SMNVEV (reference sequence). Deletions cut 7 bases from V and 1 base from J, with 16 bases between. The CDR3 extends over 16 amino acids.